Included here is one T cell receptor (beta chain) sequence, with context. The antigen is not known. The data derive from a study of graft-versus-host responses after intestinal transplantation. Findings of the study overall: Peak circulating GvH clone levels were associated with early post-transplant HvG declines. Analysis identified GvH clones in recipient marrow, with some appearing first in ileum or blood.

This CDR3 is built from 12 residues. Germline CDR1 and CDR2: SGHVS and FQNEAQ. V was clipped by 1 base and J by 10 bases, with 10 bases between them. Clones were read by immunoSEQ multiplex PCR, and TCRdb kept only the in-frame ones, dropping some. This sample carries about 90,000 clones, 82% of them seen once, and the ten largest clones take 0.65% to 0.95%. The V call is TRBV7-8, the J call TRBJ1-1; D is uncertain. The receptor was isolated from a human donor who received an intestinal transplant. The starting material was unstimulated CD4+ T cells sorted from spleen or lymph node cells, obtained before intestinal transplant. CDR3: CASSLGIRGAFF. CDR3 DNA sequence: TGTGCCAGCAGCTTAGGGATCCGAGGAGCTTTCTTT.